The entry below describes one T cell receptor beta chain. In germline, CDR1 is MNHEY, CDR2 SVGEGT. The CDR3 is 14 residues long. J gave up 9 bases and V 5 bases, and 7 bases lay outside the gene matches. The sample originates from a study of T-cell reconstitution after alpha-beta-depleted transplantation in children. Unique molecular identifiers were incorporated when the TCRbeta library was constructed. Each CDR3 protein is one row after TCRdb ran MiXCR on the PCR reads. This table holds fewer than 550,000 distinct CDR3 sequences, 9.5% to 13% found once. The rearrangement uses TRBV6-2 or TRBV6-3 and TRBJ2-1, with 10 bases identical to TRBD1. This specimen was PBMCs from the stem cell graft donor, taken from the stem cell graft. The sequence was collected from a human donor who donated a stem cell graft to a child with acute myeloid leukemia. The CDR3 nucleotides read TGTGCCAGCAGTACGGGACAGGGGTGGAGTGAGCAGTTCTTC. Translated: CASSTGQGWSEQFF.